A selection of T cell receptor beta chains follows, all from one sample in a study of technical replicates of blood from four donors. Generated by immunoSEQ multiplex PCR, the TCRdb table keeps only in-frame clones and is missing some. The sample yields 70,000 to 90,000 clones, 85% to 95% seen once. Sequenced material: T cells isolated from PBMCs. These receptors originate from a human donor in good health. Both conserved end residues are part of each CDR3. The order of the fields is V gene, clone size, CDR3 length, J gene, D gene, CDR3 protein, CDR3 DNA. A D gene is named only where the DNA matches it firmly. Expanded clones are given a class, and other clones once, few, many or no size at all.

V: TRBV7-2; size: -; length: 16; J: TRBJ2-1; D: TRBD2; CDR3: CASSPRLAGGRNEQFF; DNA: TGTGCCAGCAGCCCACGACTAGCGGGAGGGAGAAATGAGCAGTTCTTC
V: TRBV18; size: -; length: 14; J: TRBJ1-5; D: -; CDR3: CASSPGTENQPQHF; DNA: TGTGCCAGCTCACCCGGGACTGAGAATCAGCCCCAGCATTTT
V: TRBV28; size: -; length: 15; J: TRBJ2-7; D: -; CDR3: CASSFLRGTAWEQYF; DNA: TGTGCCAGCAGTTTTCTTCGGGGGACCGCCTGGGAGCAGTACTTC
V: TRBV19; size: -; length: 13; J: TRBJ2-2; D: TRBD1; CDR3: CASSNRGTGELFF; DNA: TGTGCCAGTAGTAACAGGGGTACCGGGGAGCTGTTTTTT
V: TRBV9; size: once; length: 16; J: TRBJ1-1; D: TRBD1; CDR3: CASSVAEYRGSTEAFF; DNA: TGTGCCAGCAGCGTAGCGGAGTACAGGGGGAGCACTGAAGCTTTCTTT
V: TRBV28; size: -; length: 12; J: TRBJ2-1; D: -; CDR3: CASTNGRYEQFF; DNA: TGTGCCAGCACTAACGGGAGATATGAGCAGTTCTTC
V: TRBV12-5; size: -; length: 14; J: TRBJ2-1; D: TRBD2; CDR3: CASSREAGGHEQFF; DNA: TGTGCTAGTTCCCGGGAAGCGGGAGGGCATGAGCAGTTCTTC
V: TRBV5-6; size: -; length: 14; J: TRBJ2-3; D: -; CDR3: CASSFLSVGDMQYF; DNA: TGTGCCAGCAGCTTCTTGAGTGTAGGAGATATGCAGTATTTT
V: TRBV4-3; size: -; length: 15; J: TRBJ2-2; D: TRBD2; CDR3: CASSQGGGDTGELFF; DNA: TGCGCCAGCAGCCAGGGGGGAGGGGACACCGGGGAGCTGTTTTTT
V: TRBV7-2; size: -; length: 13; J: TRBJ2-3; D: -; CDR3: CASSSQGTDTQYF; DNA: TGTGCCAGCAGCTCTCAGGGGACAGATACGCAGTATTTT
V: TRBV9; size: -; length: 14; J: TRBJ2-2; D: TRBD1; CDR3: CASSAPQGTGELFF; DNA: TGTGCCAGCAGCGCACCACAGGGGACCGGGGAGCTGTTTTTT
V: TRBV4-2; size: -; length: 14; J: TRBJ2-7; D: TRBD2; CDR3: CASSQGLAGYEQYF; DNA: TGTGCCAGCAGCCAAGGGCTAGCGGGTTACGAGCAGTACTTC
V: TRBV4-1; size: -; length: 15; J: TRBJ2-7; D: -; CDR3: CASSHSLEANYEQYF; DNA: TGCGCCAGCAGCCATTCCCTGGAGGCGAATTACGAGCAGTACTTC
V: TRBV6-6; size: -; length: 13; J: TRBJ1-1; D: -; CDR3: CASTLVGNTEAFF; DNA: TGTGCCAGCACCTTGGTCGGGAACACTGAAGCTTTCTTT
V: TRBV29-1; size: -; length: 14; J: TRBJ2-3; D: TRBD1; CDR3: CSVGRQGTTDTQYF; DNA: TGCAGCGTGGGGAGACAGGGGACCACAGATACGCAGTATTTT
V: TRBV5-1; size: -; length: 15; J: TRBJ2-3; D: TRBD1; CDR3: CASSLSGTAPDTQYF; DNA: TGCGCCAGCAGCTTGTCCGGGACAGCTCCAGATACGCAGTATTTT
V: TRBV30; size: -; length: 16; J: TRBJ2-4; D: TRBD1; CDR3: CAWLDVAGTDKNIQYF; DNA: TGTGCCTGGCTGGATGTAGCCGGGACAGATAAAAACATTCAGTACTTC
V: TRBV28; size: -; length: 13; J: TRBJ1-2; D: -; CDR3: CASSPSPNYGYTF; DNA: TGTGCCAGCAGCCCTAGTCCTAACTATGGCTACACCTTC
V: TRBV19; size: -; length: 15; J: TRBJ1-1; D: TRBD1; CDR3: CASSSRQGMNTEAFF; DNA: TGTGCCAGTAGTTCCCGACAGGGGATGAACACTGAAGCTTTCTTT
V: TRBV11-3; size: -; length: 14; J: TRBJ2-7; D: -; CDR3: CASSLGWGLDRQYF; DNA: TGTGCCAGCAGCTTAGGGTGGGGCCTGGATCGCCAGTACTTC